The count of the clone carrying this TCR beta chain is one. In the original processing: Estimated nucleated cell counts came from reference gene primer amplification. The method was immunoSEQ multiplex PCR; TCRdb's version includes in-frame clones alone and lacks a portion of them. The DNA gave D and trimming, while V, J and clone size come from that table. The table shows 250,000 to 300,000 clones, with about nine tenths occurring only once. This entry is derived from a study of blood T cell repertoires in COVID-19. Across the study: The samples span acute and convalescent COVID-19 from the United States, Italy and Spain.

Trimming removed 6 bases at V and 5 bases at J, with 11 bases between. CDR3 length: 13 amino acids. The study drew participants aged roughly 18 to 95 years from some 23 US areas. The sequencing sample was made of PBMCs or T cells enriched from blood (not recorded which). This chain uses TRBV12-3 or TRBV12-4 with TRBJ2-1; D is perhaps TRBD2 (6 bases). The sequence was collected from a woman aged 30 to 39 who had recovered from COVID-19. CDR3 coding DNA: TGTGCCAGCAGGTGGGACTTCAACAATGAGCAGTTCTTC. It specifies CASRWDFNNEQFF.